These T cell receptor beta chains were read from a single sample in a study of T-cell memory formation after mild COVID-19. TCRdb re-analysed the 5' RACE reads in MiXCR, keeping a single row per CDR3 protein. The repertoire holds 100,000 to 140,000 distinct CDR3 sequences, with approximately 15% as singletons. The sequencing sample was made of PBMCs or a T cell subset sorted from them (not recorded which). The source is a man in his late teens or twenties who had mild COVID-19 (a few samples of this study predate the infection). Cell type and time point are not known. Each CDR3 is given with its conserved first and last residue.

V: TRBV10-2
J: TRBJ2-5
CDR3: CASSELSPGAETQYF

V: TRBV4-3
J: TRBJ2-5
CDR3: CASSHNEETQYF

V: TRBV27
J: TRBJ2-1
CDR3: CASRSISGYEQFF

V: TRBV5-1
J: TRBJ2-3
CDR3: CASSFRFNAAEGTDTQYF

V: TRBV11-2
J: TRBJ1-2
CDR3: CASSLVAYYGYTF

V: TRBV4-1
J: TRBJ1-1
CDR3: CASSFRRTTEAFF

V: TRBV6-1
J: TRBJ1-5
CDR3: CASSEGTGGWQPQHF

V: TRBV10-2
J: TRBJ2-4
CDR3: CASSDRQGANIQYF

V: TRBV3-1
J: TRBJ1-1
CDR3: CASSPRGVRNTEAFF

V: TRBV3-1
J: TRBJ1-6
CDR3: CASSQMTGNSPLHF

V: TRBV5-1
J: TRBJ1-2
CDR3: CASSPAGGDYGYTF

V: TRBV5-8
J: TRBJ1-5
CDR3: CASSLVLGPQHF

V: TRBV12-3/TRBV12-4
J: TRBJ2-5
CDR3: CASSARDRVLETQYF

V: TRBV20-1
J: TRBJ1-1
CDR3: CSARLGEREAFF

V: TRBV7-6
J: TRBJ2-1
CDR3: CASTPLTGTYNEQFF